The 20 T cell receptor beta chains in this list originate from one sample, sequenced in a study of vaccination effects on CD4 cells after COVID-19. Within the ViraFEST assay, antigen-specific CD4+ T cells underwent expansion with viral peptide pools prior to sequencing. At the end of over 8 days of culture, CD4+ T cells were isolated. Two doses of BNT162b2 or mRNA-1273 vaccine were administered to participants. These receptors are not linked to any known antigen. The assay was immunoSEQ multiplex PCR, and TCRdb's table has in-frame clones only and misses some. The repertoire holds roughly 71,000 clones, with under 85% as singletons. Sequenced here: CD4+ T cells from PBMCs cultured with HCoV-OC43 spike peptides, sampled after COVID-19 vaccination. As for subset: HCoV-OC43 spike overlapping peptide pool stimulation. Receptors originate from a human donor who received a COVID-19 vaccine.

V and J are TRBV7-9 and TRBJ2-3; 8 bases agree with TRBD1. The CDR3 consists of 15 residues. Trimming removed 3 bases from V and 2 bases from J; junction bases left unmatched: 4. Looked up from germline, CDR1 is SEHNR and CDR2 is FQNEAQ (reference sequence). CDR3 DNA sequence: TGTGCCAGCAGCTTCGGTCAGGGGGCCACAGATACGCAGTATTTT. Amino acid sequence: CASSFGQGATDTQYF.

The rearrangement links TRBV5-1 to TRBJ2-6; D not resolved. Trimming cost V 0 bases and J 0 bases, with 4 bases left between them. CDR3 length equals 15 residues. The germline V gene has CDR1 SGHRS and CDR2 YFSETQ. The CDR3 DNA is TGCGCCAGCAGCTTGGACGACTCTGGGGCCAACGTCCTGACTTTC. As protein: CASSLDDSGANVLTF. Together with reference TRBV5-1 and TRBJ2-6, the CDR3 gives the full variable domain: KAGVTQTPRYLIKTRGQQVTLSCSPISGHRSVSWYQQTPGQGLQFLFEYFSETQRNKGNFPGRFSGRQFSNSRSEMNVSTLELGDSALYLCASSLDDSGANVLTFGAGSRLTVL.

In DNA form, the CDR3 reads TGTGCCAGTACAGGGGACACAGATACGCAGTATTTT. It encodes CASTGDTDTQYF. J is TRBJ2-3 and V is TRBV19; TRBD1 is a possible D gene (6 bases). The CDR3 length is 12 residues. V was shortened by 7 bases and J by 2 bases, with 7 bases between the two germline ends. Per the germline V gene, CDR1 is LNHDA and CDR2 is SQIVND (reference sequence).

This chain connects TRBV20-1 to TRBJ2-1; 12 bases line up with TRBD1. After removal of 3 bases from V and 7 bases from J, the junction contained 10 bases not matched to a gene. This CDR3 has 16 amino acids. CDR1 is DFQATT, CDR2 SNEGSKA, per germline (reference sequence). The CDR3 DNA is TGCAGTGCTAGTGGAATTCCGGGACAGGGGGCGAATGAGCAGTTCTTC. This encodes CSASGIPGQGANEQFF.

V usage is TRBV6-5 and J usage is TRBJ2-1; no definite D call. With 1 base removed from V and 0 bases from J, the gap between germline ends came to 4 bases. Germline CDR1 reads MNHEY; CDR2 reads SVGAGI. The CDR3 runs 14 residues. This CDR3 reads CASSYWSSYNEQFF. The CDR3 DNA reads TGTGCCAGCAGTTACTGGAGCTCCTACAATGAGCAGTTCTTC.

This clone has only a few counts. V gene TRBV29-1 combines with J gene TRBJ2-5; 7 bases map to TRBD1. Unmatched junction bases numbered 14, after V lost 4 bases and J lost 9 bases. The CDR3 extends over 14 amino acids. Germline CDR1 and CDR2: SQVTM and ANQGSEA. The CDR3 here is CSVVGTVIRGSQYF. CDR3 coding DNA: TGCAGCGTTGTGGGGACAGTAATAAGAGGGTCCCAGTACTTC.

V and J are TRBV29-1 and TRBJ2-3; 8 bases map to TRBD1. CDR1 is SQVTM and CDR2 is ANQGSEA in the germline V gene. Germline trimming cut 5 bases from V and 2 bases from J; bases unmatched to any gene: 6. This CDR3 is built from 14 residues. CDR3 in DNA: TGCAGCGTTACAGACAGGGGTAACACAGATACGCAGTATTTT. Protein product: CSVTDRGNTDTQYF.

V gene TRBV19 combines with J gene TRBJ1-4; 7 positions agree with TRBD1. J lost 7 bases, V lost 3 bases, and 8 bases had no gene match. CDR3 length: 15 residues. The V gene's germline CDR1 is LNHDA and CDR2 SQIVND (reference sequence). The CDR3 DNA follows: TGTGCCAGTAGTATCGACAGGGATGGAAGTGAAAAACTGTTTTTT. Its protein is CASSIDRDGSEKLFF.

This chain uses TRBV18 with TRBJ2-1; the D is unclear. V was cut by 3 bases and J by 8 bases, with 8 bases left in between. CDR3 length: 12 amino acids. The germline gives CDR1 KGHSH, CDR2 LQKENI. This CDR3 reads CASSPPGYEQFF. The CDR3 DNA reads as TGTGCCAGCTCACCGCCCGGCTATGAGCAGTTCTTC.

The rearrangement uses TRBV5-6 and TRBJ2-7, with 7 bases fitting TRBD1. Per the germline V gene, CDR1 is SGHDT and CDR2 is YYEEEE. The CDR3 spans 12 residues. After removal of 0 bases from V and 11 bases from J, the junction contained 5 bases not matched to a gene. The CDR3 DNA reads TGTGCCAGCAGCTTGGGGGACAGCCAGGAGTACGTC. Its translation: CASSLGDSQEYV.

The sample holds one count of this clone. The chain recombines TRBV19 with TRBJ1-6; D may be TRBD1 (6 bases). The V and J ends lost 9 bases and 9 bases respectively, with 18 bases between them. There are 14 residues in the CDR3. Per the germline V gene, CDR1 is LNHDA and CDR2 is SQIVND (reference sequence). The CDR3 loop reads CASTRGAESSPLHF. DNA of the CDR3: TGTGCCAGCACTAGGGGGGCGGAATCTTCACCCCTCCACTTT.

This clone appeared a single time. The rearrangement links TRBV24-1 to TRBJ2-3, with 7 bases matching TRBD1. Losses at the gene ends were 3 bases for V and 6 bases for J; bases not matched to a gene: 8. The CDR3 has 15 amino acids. Germline V gene data show CDR1 as KGHDR and CDR2 as SFDVKD. CDR3 bases: TGTGCCACCAGTGATCCTTCCGGACAGGTCGATACGCAGTATTTT. Translated: CATSDPSGQVDTQYF.

The rearrangement joins TRBV5-1 to TRBJ2-5; 8 nucleotides agree with TRBD1. The CDR3 totals 13 residues. Germline values: CDR1 SGHRS, CDR2 YFSETQ. The ends lost 3 bases at V and 5 bases at J; junction bases unmatched: 3. The CDR3 loop is CASSSGGRETQYF. Written as DNA, the CDR3 is TGCGCCAGCAGCTCAGGGGGCCGGGAGACCCAGTACTTC.

Only a few counts were recorded for this clone. The CDR3, as DNA: TGTGCCAGCTCTCTATTAGCGGAGAGAGCCTACAATGAGCAGTTCTTC. This sequence encodes CASSLLAERAYNEQFF. The chain employs TRBV18 and TRBJ2-1; D perhaps matches TRBD2 (6 bases). The CDR3 loop spans 16 amino acids. Germline V gene data show CDR1 as KGHSH and CDR2 as LQKENI. Trimming removed 6 bases at V and 2 bases at J, with 17 bases between.

This clone was counted a few times. The genes are TRBV4-3 and TRBJ1-2; D is unresolved. Germline-derived CDR1 and CDR2 are LGHNA and YSLEER. Trimming removed 0 bases at V and 1 base at J, with 6 bases between. The CDR3 is 14 residues long. The DNA of the CDR3 is TGCGCCAGCAGCCAAGAATCCGGTAACTATGGCTACACCTTC. Translating gives CASSQESGNYGYTF.

The sample holds a few counts of this clone. CDR3 coding DNA: TGTGCCGCAGGGGACAGGCGTAGGTACACCGGGGAGCTGTTTTTT. Protein product: CAAGDRRRYTGELFF. The chain joins TRBV2 to TRBJ2-2, with 8 bases lining up with TRBD1. CDR1 is SNHLY, CDR2 FYNNEI, per germline. This CDR3 has 15 amino acids. J gave up 3 bases and V 11 bases, and 11 bases lay outside the gene matches.

The count of this clone is one. The CDR3 sequence is CASSQKAGGSGGNTGELFF. Written as DNA, the CDR3 is TGCGCCAGCAGCCAAAAGGCTGGGGGAAGCGGGGGGAACACCGGGGAGCTGTTTTTT. The chain links TRBV4-1 to TRBJ2-2; 8 bases map to TRBD2. The trim removed 2 bases at V and 1 base at J, leaving 12 bases unmatched. CDR1 and CDR2 (germline): MGHRA, YSYEKL. The CDR3 extends over 19 amino acids.

This clone was detected once. This rearrangement joins TRBV7-2 to TRBJ1-2, with 8 bases matching TRBD1. The CDR3 length is 15 residues. CDR1 and CDR2 from the germline V gene are SGHTA and FQGNSA. Trimming at V came to 2 bases and at J to 2 bases, leaving 4 bases not matched to a gene. This CDR3 is CASSLISGGNYGYTF. CDR3 coding DNA: TGTGCCAGCAGCTTAATCTCAGGGGGCAACTATGGCTACACCTTC.

The chain carries TRBV2 and TRBJ1-4, with D perhaps matching TRBD1 (5 bases). The ends were cut back, 2 bases at V and 5 bases at J, with 12 bases in the middle. The length of the CDR3 is 15 residues. Germline V lookup: CDR1 SNHLY, CDR2 FYNNEI. In DNA form, the CDR3 reads TGTGCCAGCAGTGAACAGGGCCAAGCCAATGAAAAACTGTTTTTT. Encoded protein: CASSEQGQANEKLFF. The full variable domain, with the rest looked up from reference TRBV2 and TRBJ1-4, is EPEVTQTPSHQVTQMGQEVILRCVPISNHLYFYWYRQILGQKVEFLVSFYNNEISEKSEIFDDQFSVERPDGSNFTLKIRSTKLEDSAMYFCASSEQGQANEKLFFGSGTQLSVL.

The rearrangement joins TRBV6-7 to TRBJ2-1; 7 bases agree with TRBD1. TRBV6-7 is classed as an ORF, of uncertain function. The CDR3 contains 16 residues. Trimming cost V 3 bases and J 2 bases; bases outside gene matches: 7. Here the CDR3 reads CASSYRVRGTYNEQFF. In DNA form, the CDR3 reads TGTGCCAGCAGTTATCGGGTCAGGGGGACCTACAATGAGCAGTTCTTC.